The rows below give T cell receptor beta chains drawn from one sample of a study of CD8 T cells in Susac syndrome. TCRdb itself ran the immunoSEQ multiplex PCR reads through MiXCR, one entry per CDR3 protein. This table has roughly 190,000 distinct CDR3 sequences, approximately 94% appearing once. Sequenced: CD4+ T cells from PBMCs. The receptor source for this set is a human donor in good health. Each CDR3 is given with its conserved first and last residue. Fields, in order: V gene, clone size, J gene, D gene, CDR3 protein, CDR3 DNA. D genes are given only for firm matches. Size tells how often a clone was seen (once, few, many) or the class of an expanded clone, and some rows leave it out.

v_gene: TRBV5-6
abundance: NA
j_gene: TRBJ1-2
d_gene: NA
CDR3aa: CASSFFARGNYGYTF
CDR3nt: TGTGCCAGCAGCTTCTTTGCCAGGGGTAACTATGGCTACACCTTC

v_gene: TRBV4-1
abundance: NA
j_gene: TRBJ1-2
d_gene: NA
CDR3aa: CASSQVDKGGYTF
CDR3nt: TGCGCCAGCAGCCAAGTGGATAAGGGAGGCTACACCTTC

v_gene: TRBV4-1
abundance: NA
j_gene: TRBJ2-2
d_gene: TRBD1
CDR3aa: CASSSTRQGTGELFF
CDR3nt: TGCGCCAGCAGCTCGACACGACAGGGGACCGGGGAGCTGTTTTTT

v_gene: TRBV4-3
abundance: once
j_gene: TRBJ2-1
d_gene: TRBD2
CDR3aa: CASSQELAGGFNEQFF
CDR3nt: TGCGCCAGCAGCCAGGAATTAGCGGGAGGGTTCAATGAGCAGTTCTTC

v_gene: TRBV30
abundance: once
j_gene: TRBJ1-1
d_gene: NA
CDR3aa: CAWRLGTGSEAFF
CDR3nt: TGTGCCTGGAGGCTAGGGACGGGGAGTGAAGCTTTCTTT

v_gene: TRBV28
abundance: NA
j_gene: TRBJ2-7
d_gene: NA
CDR3aa: CASSLSRVRSYEQYF
CDR3nt: TGTGCCAGCAGTTTATCAAGGGTAAGGTCCTACGAGCAGTACTTC

v_gene: TRBV12-3/TRBV12-4
abundance: NA
j_gene: TRBJ1-1
d_gene: NA
CDR3aa: CASSPKGYRLTGNTEAFF
CDR3nt: TGTGCCAGCAGTCCAAAAGGCTACCGCTTGACGGGGAACACTGAAGCTTTCTTT

v_gene: TRBV20-1
abundance: NA
j_gene: TRBJ2-5
d_gene: TRBD1
CDR3aa: CSAIGTAQETQYF
CDR3nt: TGCAGTGCTATCGGGACAGCTCAAGAGACCCAGTACTTC

v_gene: TRBV20-1
abundance: NA
j_gene: TRBJ2-1
d_gene: TRBD2
CDR3aa: CSARSRTSGRASHEQFF
CDR3nt: TGCAGTGCTAGATCCCGGACTAGCGGGAGGGCCTCTCATGAGCAGTTCTTC

v_gene: TRBV15
abundance: NA
j_gene: TRBJ1-5
d_gene: TRBD1
CDR3aa: CATSRGGTGQPQHF
CDR3nt: TGTGCCACCAGCAGAGGGGGGACAGGGCAGCCCCAGCATTTT

v_gene: TRBV7-9
abundance: NA
j_gene: TRBJ2-3
d_gene: NA
CDR3aa: CASSLPYWDATQETDTQYF
CDR3nt: TGTGCCAGCAGCTTACCTTATTGGGACGCGACCCAAGAGACAGATACGCAGTATTTT

v_gene: TRBV20-1
abundance: NA
j_gene: TRBJ2-3
d_gene: NA
CDR3aa: CSALRLADTQYF
CDR3nt: TGCAGTGCCCTAAGACTAGCAGATACGCAGTATTTT

v_gene: TRBV28
abundance: NA
j_gene: TRBJ1-2
d_gene: NA
CDR3aa: CASTMANYGYTF
CDR3nt: TGTGCCAGCACCATGGCTAACTATGGCTACACCTTC

v_gene: TRBV9
abundance: NA
j_gene: TRBJ2-5
d_gene: NA
CDR3aa: CASSVVAGQETQYF
CDR3nt: TGTGCCAGCAGCGTAGTGGCGGGCCAAGAGACCCAGTACTTC

v_gene: TRBV12-3/TRBV12-4
abundance: NA
j_gene: TRBJ2-5
d_gene: NA
CDR3aa: CASSFGGSQETQYF
CDR3nt: TGTGCCAGCAGTTTCGGCGGTTCCCAAGAGACCCAGTACTTC

v_gene: TRBV20-1
abundance: NA
j_gene: TRBJ2-4
d_gene: NA
CDR3aa: CSARDFTRAKNIQYF
CDR3nt: TGCAGTGCTAGAGATTTCACCAGAGCCAAAAACATTCAGTACTTC

v_gene: TRBV18
abundance: NA
j_gene: TRBJ2-5
d_gene: NA
CDR3aa: CASSPPNGDETQYF
CDR3nt: TGTGCCAGCTCACCACCGAACGGGGACGAGACCCAGTACTTC

v_gene: TRBV7-7
abundance: NA
j_gene: TRBJ2-5
d_gene: NA
CDR3aa: CASSLAYQETQYF
CDR3nt: TGTGCTAGCAGCTTAGCATACCAAGAGACCCAGTACTTC